These T cell receptor beta chains were read from a single sample in a study of cytomegalovirus exposure and HLA in healthy donors. The method was immunoSEQ multiplex PCR; TCRdb's version includes in-frame clones alone and lacks a portion of them. The top ten hold 1.8% of the sample, which has about 150,000 clones, about 8.9% seen once. Material: PBMCs. These TCRs come from a middle-aged man in good health and CMV-seronegative. Both conserved end residues are part of each CDR3. The order of the fields is clone size, V gene, J gene, CDR3 length, CDR3 protein. Not every row has a clone size; where given, it reads once, few, many or a size class.

clone_size: few
v_call: TRBV5-1
j_call: TRBJ2-2
cdr3_length: 17
cdr3_aa: CASSSGIDRGGTGELFF

clone_size: few
v_call: TRBV5-1
j_call: TRBJ2-7
cdr3_length: 16
cdr3_aa: CASSFTGTGGPYEQYF

clone_size: .
v_call: TRBV30
j_call: TRBJ1-1
cdr3_length: 12
cdr3_aa: CAWIGGDTEAFF

clone_size: few
v_call: TRBV13
j_call: TRBJ1-3
cdr3_length: 15
cdr3_aa: CASSWDRSSGNTIYF

clone_size: .
v_call: TRBV27
j_call: TRBJ1-6
cdr3_length: 12
cdr3_aa: CASSSYNSPLHF

clone_size: .
v_call: TRBV29-1
j_call: TRBJ1-2
cdr3_length: 15
cdr3_aa: CSVEAEDSPNYGYTF

clone_size: .
v_call: TRBV6-5
j_call: TRBJ1-5
cdr3_length: 15
cdr3_aa: CASRQDSRSNQPQHF

clone_size: .
v_call: TRBV9
j_call: TRBJ2-1
cdr3_length: 17
cdr3_aa: CASSVASGGAFYNEQFF

clone_size: few
v_call: TRBV19
j_call: TRBJ2-1
cdr3_length: 16
cdr3_aa: CASSSPPMSSYNEQFF

clone_size: few
v_call: TRBV18
j_call: TRBJ1-4
cdr3_length: 13
cdr3_aa: CASSPVGEEKLFF

clone_size: .
v_call: TRBV10-2
j_call: TRBJ1-4
cdr3_length: 15
cdr3_aa: CASSRGPQSNEKLFF

clone_size: few
v_call: TRBV27
j_call: TRBJ1-3
cdr3_length: 13
cdr3_aa: CASSSGGGNTIYF

clone_size: few
v_call: TRBV30
j_call: TRBJ2-7
cdr3_length: 17
cdr3_aa: CAWSVDLSPGYSYEQYF

clone_size: few
v_call: TRBV19
j_call: TRBJ2-6
cdr3_length: 16
cdr3_aa: CASSIAEGSGANVLTF

clone_size: .
v_call: TRBV21-1
j_call: TRBJ2-3
cdr3_length: 20
cdr3_aa: CASSGGTSGRELRLTDTQYF

clone_size: .
v_call: TRBV30
j_call: TRBJ2-5
cdr3_length: 12
cdr3_aa: CAWGGLRETQYF

clone_size: .
v_call: TRBV4-2
j_call: TRBJ2-3
cdr3_length: 15
cdr3_aa: CASSQVFRGTDTQYF

clone_size: few
v_call: TRBV4-2
j_call: TRBJ1-4
cdr3_length: 14
cdr3_aa: CASSLRGFNEKLFF

clone_size: .
v_call: TRBV27
j_call: TRBJ2-1
cdr3_length: 14
cdr3_aa: CASRGQAWGNEQFF

clone_size: .
v_call: TRBV4-2
j_call: TRBJ2-1
cdr3_length: 16
cdr3_aa: CASSPSRGQVINEQFF

clone_size: .
v_call: TRBV30
j_call: TRBJ1-5
cdr3_length: 15
cdr3_aa: CAWSVLGSGNQHQHF

clone_size: few
v_call: TRBV7-2
j_call: TRBJ2-4
cdr3_length: 16
cdr3_aa: CASSLEGLLAKNIQYF

clone_size: few
v_call: TRBV6-1
j_call: TRBJ2-3
cdr3_length: 17
cdr3_aa: CASSEALRAGSTDTQYF

clone_size: few
v_call: TRBV6-1
j_call: TRBJ2-3
cdr3_length: 13
cdr3_aa: CAITGVRTDTQYF

clone_size: .
v_call: TRBV5-1
j_call: TRBJ1-2
cdr3_length: 14
cdr3_aa: CASSSGQEAYGYTF

clone_size: .
v_call: TRBV29-1
j_call: TRBJ1-2
cdr3_length: 13
cdr3_aa: CSVEEGARRGYTF

clone_size: few
v_call: TRBV5-5
j_call: TRBJ1-4
cdr3_length: 17
cdr3_aa: CASSLAGVVTDNEKLFF

clone_size: few
v_call: TRBV4-2
j_call: TRBJ2-5
cdr3_length: 16
cdr3_aa: CASSQESGGDLMAQYF

clone_size: .
v_call: TRBV9
j_call: TRBJ2-1
cdr3_length: 11
cdr3_aa: CASSEGVEQFF

clone_size: .
v_call: TRBV4-1
j_call: TRBJ1-1
cdr3_length: 12
cdr3_aa: CASSPGSVVAFF

clone_size: few
v_call: TRBV10-3
j_call: TRBJ2-1
cdr3_length: 15
cdr3_aa: CAIRGDILSLNEQFF

clone_size: few
v_call: TRBV18
j_call: TRBJ1-5
cdr3_length: 14
cdr3_aa: CASSLRGPGQPQHF